These 9 T cell receptor beta chains came from one sample sequenced in a study of shared clonotypes between healthy human individuals. Selected positively for CCR7 and CD45RO-negative, naive CD8 cells excluded terminally differentiated effector memory CD45RA+ cells. Assay: immunoSEQ multiplex PCR; the TCRdb copy retains only in-frame clones and omits some. The sample yields approximately 840,000 clones, about 96% seen once. The sequenced sample was naive CD8+ T cells sorted from blood. The receptors here all came from a man between 25 and 39 years old in good health.

Note on this clone: Different DNA sequences within this sample yield the same CDR3. This sequence joins TRBV27 and TRBJ2-1; the D is unclear. Germline V lookup: CDR1 MNHEY, CDR2 SMNVEV (reference sequence). Trimming shortened V by 2 bases and J by 0 bases, and 8 bases separated the two germline ends. The CDR3 sequence is 15 residues long. The CDR3 sequence: CASSLGASSYNEQFF. The CDR3 DNA is TGTGCCAGCAGTTTAGGCGCGAGCTCCTACAATGAGCAGTTCTTC.

This chain links TRBV2 with TRBJ2-1; D possibly uses TRBD1 or TRBD2 (5 bases each). Trimming took off 8 bases at V and 3 bases at J, with 17 bases between the two ends. This CDR3 contains 15 residues. Germline CDR1 and CDR2: SNHLY and FYNNEI. The chain's CDR3 is CASEQAAEFYNEQFF. The CDR3 DNA is TGTGCCAGCGAACAGGCAGCGGAGTTCTACAATGAGCAGTTCTTC.

The chain couples TRBV7-9 to TRBJ1-2; 8 positions agree with TRBD1. The CDR3 runs 15 residues. Unmatched junction bases numbered 9, after V lost 1 base and J lost 8 bases. Per germline, CDR1 SEHNR and CDR2 FQNEAQ (reference sequence). The CDR3 reads CASSLVDRALTGYTF. The CDR3 bases are TGTGCCAGCAGCTTAGTGGACAGGGCCCTGACGGGCTACACCTTC. The entire variable domain, with the rest obtained from reference TRBV7-9 and TRBJ1-2, is as follows: DTGVSQNPRHKITKRGQNVTFRCDPISEHNRLYWYRQTLGQGPEFLTYFQNEAQLEKSRLLSDRFSAERPKGSFSTLEIQRTEQGDSAMYLCASSLVDRALTGYTFGSGTRLTVV.

A word on this clone: The identical CDR3 is also encoded by other nucleotide sequences in the sample. This chain uses TRBV6-5 with TRBJ2-2, with 11 bases matching TRBD1. Germline CDR1 and CDR2: MNHEY and SVGAGI. The CDR3 has 16 amino acids. V lost 4 bases, J lost 4 bases, and 5 bases stayed unmatched. The CDR3 nucleotides read TGTGCCAGCAGTTCCCCCGGGACAGGGGGCACCGGGGAGCTGTTTTTT. Encoded protein: CASSSPGTGGTGELFF.

The chain uses TRBV15 and TRBJ1-4, with D uncertain. Germline V gene sequence: CDR1 LNHNV, CDR2 YYDKDF (reference sequence). The CDR3 sequence is 17 residues long. Trimming shortened V by 0 bases and J by 5 bases, and 16 bases separated the two germline ends. DNA of the CDR3: TGTGCCACCAGCAGAGATTATCAGGCAGAAGAAAATGAAAAACTGTTTTTT. This sequence encodes CATSRDYQAEENEKLFF. Full variable domain (remainder filled in from reference TRBV15 and TRBJ1-4): DAMVIQNPRYQVTQFGKPVTLSCSQTLNHNVMYWYQQKSSQAPKLLFHYYDKDFNNEADTPDNFQSRRPNTSFCFLDIRSPGLGDTAMYLCATSRDYQAEENEKLFFGSGTQLSVL.

V gene TRBV27 combines with J gene TRBJ1-2, with D tentatively TRBD1 (5 bases). The CDR3 consists of 13 residues. The V end was cut by 4 bases, the J end by 6 bases, with 12 bases between. Germline CDR1 is MNHEY and CDR2 is SMNVEV (reference sequence). The CDR3 nucleotides are TGTGCCAGCAGTTCTGCGGGGCCCCATGGCTACACCTTC. Amino acid sequence: CASSSAGPHGYTF.

The CDR3 DNA is TGTGCCAGCAGTCTCTTGACTACCGGGTCAAACTACGAGCAGTACTTC. This encodes CASSLLTTGSNYEQYF. This chain links TRBV27 with TRBJ2-7; possible D gene TRBD2, 5 bases. Germline V gives CDR1 MNHEY, CDR2 SMNVEV (reference sequence). The V and J ends lost 5 bases and 3 bases respectively, with 20 bases between them. CDR3 length equals 16 residues.

The V and J genes are TRBV4-3 and TRBJ2-7; D possibly corresponds to TRBD2 (5 bases). CDR3 length: 14 amino acids. Looked up from germline, CDR1 is LGHNA and CDR2 is YSLEER. V was clipped by 0 bases and J by 0 bases, with 6 bases between them. The CDR3 region has the DNA TGCGCCAGCAGCCAAGATGCGGGCTCCTACGAGCAGTACTTC. Protein: CASSQDAGSYEQYF.

This sequence joins TRBV5-1 and TRBJ2-2, with TRBD1 matching over 7 bases. Unmatched junction bases numbered 7, after V lost 3 bases and J lost 2 bases. The germline V gene encodes CDR1 SGHRS and CDR2 YFSETQ. CDR3 length: 16 amino acids. The CDR3 loop reads CASSSTGTANTGELFF. CDR3 bases: TGCGCCAGCAGCTCAACCGGGACAGCTAACACCGGGGAGCTGTTTTTT.